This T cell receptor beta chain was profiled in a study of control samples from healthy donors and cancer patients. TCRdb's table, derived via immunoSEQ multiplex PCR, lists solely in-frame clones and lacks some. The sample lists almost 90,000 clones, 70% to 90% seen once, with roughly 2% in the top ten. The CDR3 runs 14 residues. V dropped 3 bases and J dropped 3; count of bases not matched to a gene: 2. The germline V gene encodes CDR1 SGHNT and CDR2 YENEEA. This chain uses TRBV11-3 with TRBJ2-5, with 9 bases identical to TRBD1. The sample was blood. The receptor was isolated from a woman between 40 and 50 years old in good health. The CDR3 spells CASSFRDREETQYF. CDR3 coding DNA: TGTGCCAGCAGCTTCCGGGACAGGGAAGAGACCCAGTACTTC.